A selection of T cell receptor beta chains follows, all from one sample in a study of blood T cell repertoires in COVID-19. The protocol was immunoSEQ multiplex PCR, while the TCRdb copy is restricted to in-frame clones and leaves out a portion. The sample shows a few hundred thousand clones, 85% to 90% of them seen only once. The sample consisted of PBMCs or T cells enriched from blood (not recorded which). Receptors originate from a woman aged 18-29 years in a cohort exposed to, infected with or recovered from COVID-19 (not recorded which). Each CDR3 is given with its conserved first and last residue. The order of the fields is J gene, clone size, D gene, V gene, CDR3 protein, CDR3 DNA. A D gene is named only where the DNA matches it firmly. Where a row states a size, it is once, few, many or the class of an expanded clone; other rows omit it.

j_gene: TRBJ2-5
abundance: NA
d_gene: TRBD1
v_gene: TRBV5-1
CDR3aa: CASSALTGVGETQYF
CDR3nt: TGCGCCAGCAGCGCGCTGACAGGGGTTGGAGAGACCCAGTACTTC

j_gene: TRBJ1-4
abundance: NA
d_gene: NA
v_gene: TRBV27
CDR3aa: CASSPPGLLNEKLFF
CDR3nt: TGTGCCAGCAGTCCGCCGGGTCTCCTTAATGAAAAACTGTTTTTT

j_gene: TRBJ1-3
abundance: NA
d_gene: NA
v_gene: TRBV5-1
CDR3aa: CASSLAGASGNTIYF
CDR3nt: TGCGCCAGCAGCTTGGCAGGGGCAAGTGGAAACACCATATATTTT

j_gene: TRBJ1-5
abundance: NA
d_gene: TRBD1
v_gene: TRBV5-6
CDR3aa: CASSDGTVDNQPQHF
CDR3nt: TGTGCCAGCAGCGACGGGACAGTGGACAATCAGCCCCAGCATTTT

j_gene: TRBJ1-2
abundance: NA
d_gene: NA
v_gene: TRBV19
CDR3aa: CASRLRGGYGYTF
CDR3nt: TGTGCCAGTAGACTCAGGGGCGGCTATGGCTACACCTTC

j_gene: TRBJ2-1
abundance: NA
d_gene: TRBD1
v_gene: TRBV5-1
CDR3aa: CASSLIGGPSYNEQFF
CDR3nt: TGCGCCAGCAGCCTGATAGGGGGCCCTTCCTACAATGAGCAGTTCTTC

j_gene: TRBJ2-7
abundance: NA
d_gene: NA
v_gene: TRBV14
CDR3aa: CASSQEGPGGPANSYEQYF
CDR3nt: TGTGCCAGCAGCCAAGAGGGTCCTGGGGGCCCTGCGAACTCCTACGAGCAGTACTTC

j_gene: TRBJ1-2
abundance: once
d_gene: NA
v_gene: TRBV6-5
CDR3aa: CASSYGGEGGYTF
CDR3nt: TGTGCCAGCAGTTACGGGGGGGAGGGTGGCTACACCTTC

j_gene: TRBJ2-1
abundance: once
d_gene: TRBD1
v_gene: TRBV3-1/TRBV3-2
CDR3aa: CASSQEDRALYNEQFF
CDR3nt: TGTGCCAGCAGCCAGGAGGACAGGGCCTTATACAATGAGCAGTTCTTC

j_gene: TRBJ2-3
abundance: once
d_gene: TRBD1
v_gene: TRBV5-6
CDR3aa: CASSHRQGARDTQYF
CDR3nt: TGTGCCAGCAGCCACCGACAGGGGGCGAGAGATACGCAGTATTTT

j_gene: TRBJ1-2
abundance: NA
d_gene: NA
v_gene: TRBV7-2
CDR3aa: CASSSYSPSEGYTF
CDR3nt: TGTGCCAGCAGCTCTTACAGCCCTTCTGAGGGCTACACCTTC

j_gene: TRBJ1-2
abundance: NA
d_gene: NA
v_gene: TRBV2
CDR3aa: CASRGTPTNYGYTF
CDR3nt: TGTGCCAGCAGGGGGACACCAACTAACTATGGCTACACCTTC

j_gene: TRBJ1-1
abundance: NA
d_gene: NA
v_gene: TRBV20-1
CDR3aa: CSASFTMNTEAFF
CDR3nt: TGCAGTGCTAGTTTCACTATGAACACTGAAGCTTTCTTT

j_gene: TRBJ1-1
abundance: NA
d_gene: NA
v_gene: TRBV3-1/TRBV3-2
CDR3aa: CASSQLAALENTEAFF
CDR3nt: TGTGCCAGCAGCCAATTAGCTGCTTTGGAGAACACTGAAGCTTTCTTT

j_gene: TRBJ2-1
abundance: NA
d_gene: TRBD1
v_gene: TRBV5-6
CDR3aa: CASSLRTGGYNEQFF
CDR3nt: TGTGCCAGCAGCTTACGGACAGGGGGCTACAATGAGCAGTTCTTC

j_gene: TRBJ2-7
abundance: NA
d_gene: TRBD1
v_gene: TRBV5-5
CDR3aa: CASSKSGQGASYEQYF
CDR3nt: TGTGCCAGCAGCAAATCAGGACAGGGGGCATCCTACGAGCAGTACTTC

j_gene: TRBJ2-5
abundance: NA
d_gene: NA
v_gene: TRBV5-1
CDR3aa: CASSSRVLETQYF
CDR3nt: TGCGCCAGCAGTTCTCGGGTCTTAGAGACCCAGTACTTC

j_gene: TRBJ2-1
abundance: once
d_gene: TRBD2
v_gene: TRBV10-3
CDR3aa: CAISGTSGGNEQFF
CDR3nt: TGTGCCATCAGTGGAACTAGCGGCGGGAATGAGCAGTTCTTC